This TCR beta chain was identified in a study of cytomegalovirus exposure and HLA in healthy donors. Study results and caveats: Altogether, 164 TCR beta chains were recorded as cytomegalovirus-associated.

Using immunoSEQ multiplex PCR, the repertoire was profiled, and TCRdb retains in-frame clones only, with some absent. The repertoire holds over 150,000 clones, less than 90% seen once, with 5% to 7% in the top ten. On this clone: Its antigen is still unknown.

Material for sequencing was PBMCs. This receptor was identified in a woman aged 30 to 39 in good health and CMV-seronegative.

CDR3 region: CASSDLMPRRTGANVLTF. CDR3 DNA sequence: TGTGCCAGCAGTGACCTGATGCCTCGGAGGACTGGGGCCAACGTCCTGACTTTC. The rearrangement uses TRBV6-1 and TRBJ2-6; perhaps TRBD2 as D (5 bases). CDR1 MNHNS and CDR2 SASEGT come from the germline V gene. This CDR3 is 18 amino acids long. The ends were cut back, 3 bases at V and 2 bases at J, with 17 bases in the middle.